This T cell receptor (beta chain) was recorded in a study of cytomegalovirus exposure and HLA in healthy donors. The CDR3 covers 11 residues. V gave up 4 bases and J gave up 5 bases, with 8 bases separating them. Germline values: CDR1 DFQATT, CDR2 SNEGSKA (reference sequence). Points on this clone: What it binds is unknown.

Points from the study as a whole: The productive fraction for most TCR beta V segments was about 90% or about 30% in an earlier analysis.

Both 60 Vbeta primers and 13 Jbeta primers went into the PCR. Some clones are missing from TCRdb's copy, which holds only in-frame ones; the method was immunoSEQ multiplex PCR. The sample yields roughly 99,000 clones, more than 70% seen once. This receptor was identified in a woman between 40 and 55 years old in good health and CMV-seronegative. Sequencing was carried out using PBMCs. The chain uses TRBV20-1 and TRBJ2-5; D unresolved. As DNA, the CDR3 is TGCAGTGCTATGAACTTGGAGACCCAGTACTTC. The encoded protein is CSAMNLETQYF.